This T cell receptor (beta chain) was profiled in a study of T-cell memory formation after mild COVID-19. Study outcomes and limitations: Prior to infection, memory already included some responding clones, suggesting cross-reactive memory joined. Chiefly within CM and EM were the contracting CD4+ clones; CD8+ ones were within EMRA.

Sample barcodes and UMIs were carried by the TCR alpha and TCR beta cDNA libraries that 5'RACE generated with constant-segment primers. Each CDR3 protein gets one entry after TCRdb re-called the 5' RACE reads with MiXCR. The sample consists of 250,000 to 300,000 distinct CDR3 sequences, under 20% of them appearing once. This clonotype showed up many times. What it binds is unknown. CDR1 DFQATT and CDR2 SNEGSKA come from the germline V gene (reference sequence). V was trimmed by 3 bases and J by 2 bases, leaving 10 bases between them. The length of the CDR3 is 13 residues. The specimen sequenced was PBMCs or a T cell subset sorted from them (not recorded which). This sequence was found in a man between 18 and 35 years old who had mild COVID-19 (a few samples of this study predate the infection). Cell type and time point are not known. The chain combines TRBV20-1 with TRBJ2-5; D might be TRBD2 (5 bases). CDR3 DNA sequence: TGCAGTGCTAGCCCGGGGAGTCAAGAGACCCAGTACTTC. It codes for CSASPGSQETQYF.